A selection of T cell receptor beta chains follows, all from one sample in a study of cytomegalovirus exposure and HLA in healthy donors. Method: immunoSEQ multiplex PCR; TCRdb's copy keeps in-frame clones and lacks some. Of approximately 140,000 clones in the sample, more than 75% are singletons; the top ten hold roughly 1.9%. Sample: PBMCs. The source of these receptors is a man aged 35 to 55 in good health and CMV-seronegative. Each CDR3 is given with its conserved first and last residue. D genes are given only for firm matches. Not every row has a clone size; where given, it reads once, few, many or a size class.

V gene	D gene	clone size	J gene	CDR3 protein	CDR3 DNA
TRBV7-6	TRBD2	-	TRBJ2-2	CASSPQTSGGARELFF	TGTGCCAGCAGCCCACAGACTAGCGGGGGGGCCCGGGAGCTGTTTTTT
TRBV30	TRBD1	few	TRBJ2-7	CAWRHRDREIDEQYF	TGTGCCTGGAGACACCGGGACAGGGAGATCGACGAGCAGTACTTC
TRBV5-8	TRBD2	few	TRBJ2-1	CASSLRDTSGYNEQFF	TGTGCCAGCAGCCTGCGAGATACTAGCGGATACAATGAGCAGTTCTTC
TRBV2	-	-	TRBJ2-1	CASSAPVSGQFF	TGTGCCAGCAGTGCGCCTGTCTCGGGGCAGTTCTTC
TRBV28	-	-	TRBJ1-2	CASSLGRGVYGYTF	TGTGCCAGCAGTTTAGGACGGGGAGTTTATGGCTACACCTTC
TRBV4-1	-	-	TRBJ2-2	CASSQARAGELFF	TGCGCCAGCAGCCAAGCCAGGGCCGGGGAGCTGTTTTTT
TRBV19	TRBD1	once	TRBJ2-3	CASRTGTGNTDTQYF	TGTGCCAGTAGGACCGGGACAGGGAACACAGATACGCAGTATTTT
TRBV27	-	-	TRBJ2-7	CASSLRGGLGASYEQYF	TGTGCCAGCAGTTTAAGAGGGGGTCTGGGTGCCTCCTACGAGCAGTACTTC
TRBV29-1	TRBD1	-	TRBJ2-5	CSVPALAGGKETQYF	TGCAGCGTCCCCGCGTTGGCAGGGGGAAAGGAGACCCAGTACTTC
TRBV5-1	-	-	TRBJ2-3	CASSRYSTDTQYF	TGCGCCAGCAGTCGTTATAGCACAGATACGCAGTATTTT
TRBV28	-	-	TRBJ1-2	CASSLWGALKSYTF	TGTGCCAGCAGTTTATGGGGCGCTTTGAAGAGCTACACCTTC
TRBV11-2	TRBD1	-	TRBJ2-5	CASSLVRTGGEGETQYF	TGTGCCAGCAGCTTAGTCCGGACAGGGGGCGAGGGAGAGACCCAGTACTTC
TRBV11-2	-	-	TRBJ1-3	CASSLEGNRDSSGNTIYF	TGTGCCAGCAGCTTAGAGGGGAACAGGGATTCCTCTGGAAACACCATATATTTT
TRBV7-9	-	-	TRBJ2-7	CSSTRTSAYEQYF	TGTTCCAGCACTCGGACTTCGGCCTACGAGCAGTACTTC
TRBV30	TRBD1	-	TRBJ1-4	CAWSGDRGRDGWEKLFF	TGTGCCTGGAGTGGGGACAGGGGACGCGACGGATGGGAAAAACTGTTTTTT
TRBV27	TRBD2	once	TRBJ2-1	CASSLVAGDEQFF	TGTGCCAGCAGTCTTGTAGCGGGGGATGAGCAGTTCTTC
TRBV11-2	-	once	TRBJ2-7	CASSSGTREYEQYF	TGTGCCAGCAGCTCCGGGACAAGGGAATACGAGCAGTACTTC
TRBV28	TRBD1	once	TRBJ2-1	CASSFSQPGQDYIWQFF	TGTGCCAGCAGTTTCAGTCAGCCGGGACAGGATTACATTTGGCAGTTCTTC
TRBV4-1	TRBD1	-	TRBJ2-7	CASSQGRTGGYEQYF	TGCGCCAGCAGCCAAGGTCGAACAGGGGGCTACGAGCAGTACTTC
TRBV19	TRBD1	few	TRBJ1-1	CASSIGRDRTEAFF	TGTGCCAGTAGTATAGGTAGGGACAGGACTGAAGCTTTCTTT
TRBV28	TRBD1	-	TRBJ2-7	CASSFLWGTGNYEQYF	TGTGCCAGCAGTTTCCTTTGGGGGACAGGGAACTACGAGCAGTACTTC
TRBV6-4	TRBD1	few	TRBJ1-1	CASSETGGRAEAFF	TGTGCCAGCAGTGAGACAGGGGGACGGGCTGAAGCTTTCTTT
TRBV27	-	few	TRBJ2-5	CASRPLTPYFEQETQYF	TGTGCCAGCAGACCACTCACCCCCTACTTCGAACAAGAGACCCAGTACTTC
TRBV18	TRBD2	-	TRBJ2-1	CASSYSGSYNEQFF	TGTGCCAGCTCTTATAGCGGGAGCTACAATGAGCAGTTCTTC
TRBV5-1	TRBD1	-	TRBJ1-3	CASSGTGATGNTIYF	TGCGCCAGCAGCGGGACAGGGGCCACTGGAAACACCATATATTTT
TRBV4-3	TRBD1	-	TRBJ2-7	CASSQESGTGSVF	TGCGCCAGCAGCCAAGAAAGTGGGACAGGGAGCGTCTTC
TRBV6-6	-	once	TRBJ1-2	CASRPARGAGGYTF	TGTGCCAGCAGACCAGCGCGGGGGGCGGGAGGCTACACCTTC
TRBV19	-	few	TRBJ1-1	CASSIGSAEAFF	TGTGCCAGTAGTATAGGGTCAGCTGAAGCTTTCTTT
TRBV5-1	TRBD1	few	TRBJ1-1	CASSSMTGEGAFF	TGCGCCAGCAGCTCAATGACAGGGGAGGGAGCTTTCTTT
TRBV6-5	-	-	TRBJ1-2	CASSIDYPGLYGYTF	TGTGCCAGCAGTATTGACTACCCCGGCCTCTATGGCTACACCTTC
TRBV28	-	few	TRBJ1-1	CASSLDRGNTEAFF	TGTGCCAGCAGTTTAGATCGGGGGAACACTGAAGCTTTCTTT
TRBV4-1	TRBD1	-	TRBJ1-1	CASSQPDRGLAAEAFF	TGCGCCAGCAGCCAACCCGACAGGGGATTGGCGGCTGAAGCTTTCTTT
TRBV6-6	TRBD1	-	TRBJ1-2	CASSSGTEYGYTF	TGTGCCAGCAGCTCCGGGACAGAGTATGGCTACACCTTC
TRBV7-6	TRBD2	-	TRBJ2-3	CASSLGRGLDTQYF	TGTGCCAGCAGCTTAGGGCGGGGGTTAGATACGCAGTATTTT
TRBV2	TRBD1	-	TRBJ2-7	CAARGGRQGGPYEQYF	TGTGCAGCTAGGGGGGGCCGACAGGGGGGCCCCTACGAGCAGTACTTC
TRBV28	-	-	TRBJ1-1	CASSSANQVVNTEAFF	TGTGCCAGCAGTTCTGCGAATCAGGTGGTGAACACTGAAGCTTTCTTT
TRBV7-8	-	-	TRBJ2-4	CASSLVMWRGRPEPIAKNIQYF	TGTGCCAGCAGCTTGGTCATGTGGCGGGGTAGGCCGGAACCAATAGCCAAAAACATTCAGTACTTC